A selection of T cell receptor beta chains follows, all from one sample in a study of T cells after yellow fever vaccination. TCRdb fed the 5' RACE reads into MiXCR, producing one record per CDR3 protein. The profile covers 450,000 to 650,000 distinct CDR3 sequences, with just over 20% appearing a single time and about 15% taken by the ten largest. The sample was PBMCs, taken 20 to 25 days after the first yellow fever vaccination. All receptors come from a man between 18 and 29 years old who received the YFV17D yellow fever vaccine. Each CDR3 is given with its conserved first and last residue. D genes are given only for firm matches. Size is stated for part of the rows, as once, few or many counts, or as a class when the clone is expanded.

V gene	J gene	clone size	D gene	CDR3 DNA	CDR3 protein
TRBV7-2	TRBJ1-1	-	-	TGTGCCAGCAGCTCCTACAAGAGGGGGGACACTGAAGCTTTCTTT	CASSSYKRGDTEAFF
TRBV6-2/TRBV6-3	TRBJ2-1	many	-	TGTGCCAGCAGCTACCGGGGGCGTCGAGAGCAGTTCTTC	CASSYRGRREQFF
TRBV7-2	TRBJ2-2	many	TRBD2	TGTGCCAGCAGCTTAGATGGGACTAGCGGGGGAAGGGAGCTGTTTTTT	CASSLDGTSGGRELFF
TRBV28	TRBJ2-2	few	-	TGTGCCAGCAGTTTCAGGTTGTTGGGAGCCGGGGAGCTGTTTTTT	CASSFRLLGAGELFF
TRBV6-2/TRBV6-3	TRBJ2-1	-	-	TGTGCCAGCAGTTACTGGGGAAGGGCGGACAATGAGCAGTTCTTC	CASSYWGRADNEQFF
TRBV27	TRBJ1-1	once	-	TGTGCCAGCAGTTTAACCCTTCGGGAAGGGGAGTGGACTGAAGCTTTCTTT	CASSLTLREGEWTEAFF
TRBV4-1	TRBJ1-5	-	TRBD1	TGCGCCAGCAGCCAAGAGGGACAGGGCGACAATCAGCCCCAGCATTTT	CASSQEGQGDNQPQHF
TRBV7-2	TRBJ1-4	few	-	TGTGCCAGCAGTCTTAATTGGGACCCAGAACTGTTTTTT	CASSLNWDPELFF
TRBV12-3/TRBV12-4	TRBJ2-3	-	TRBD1	TGTGCCAGCAGTCTTCAACCGGGACAGCCGCAGTATTTT	CASSLQPGQPQYF
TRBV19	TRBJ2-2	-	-	TGTGCCAGTAGTCAGTTCACCGGGGAGCTGTTTTTT	CASSQFTGELFF
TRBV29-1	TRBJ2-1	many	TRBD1	TGCAGCGTTGAAGAACCCCTGGACAGGGCGACCTACAATGAGCAGTTCTTC	CSVEEPLDRATYNEQFF
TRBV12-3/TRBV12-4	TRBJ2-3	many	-	TGTGCCAGCAGTACCTGGACTAGCACAGATACGCAGTATTTT	CASSTWTSTDTQYF
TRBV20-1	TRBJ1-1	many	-	TGCAGTGCTAGAGATGACACTGAAGCTTTCTTT	CSARDDTEAFF